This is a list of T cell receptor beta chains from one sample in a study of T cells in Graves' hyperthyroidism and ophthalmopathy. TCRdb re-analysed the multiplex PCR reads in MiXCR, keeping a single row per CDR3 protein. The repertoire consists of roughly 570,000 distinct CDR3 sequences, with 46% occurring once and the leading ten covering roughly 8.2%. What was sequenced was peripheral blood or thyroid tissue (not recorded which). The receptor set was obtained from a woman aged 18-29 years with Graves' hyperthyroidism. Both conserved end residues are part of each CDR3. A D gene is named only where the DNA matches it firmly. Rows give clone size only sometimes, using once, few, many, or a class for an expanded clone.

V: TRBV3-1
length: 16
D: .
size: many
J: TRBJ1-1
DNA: TGTGCCAGCAGCCTGACTGAGGGGAGCATGAACACTGAAGCTTTCTTT
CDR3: CASSLTEGSMNTEAFF

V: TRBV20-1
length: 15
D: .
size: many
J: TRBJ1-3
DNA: TGCAGTGCTAGTCGCCGGGGGGGATCTGGAAACACCATATATTTT
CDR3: CSASRRGGSGNTIYF

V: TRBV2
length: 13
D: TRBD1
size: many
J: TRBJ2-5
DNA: TGTGCCAGCAGTCCAGACAGGGAAGAGACCCAGTACTTC
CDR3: CASSPDREETQYF

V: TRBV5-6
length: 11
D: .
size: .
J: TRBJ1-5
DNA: TGTGCCAGCAGCCTAAAAGAGACCCAGCATTTT
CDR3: CASSLKETQHF

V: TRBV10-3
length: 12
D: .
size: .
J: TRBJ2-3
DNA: TGCGCCAGCAGTTACTCACCGGATACGCAGTATTTT
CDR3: CASSYSPDTQYF

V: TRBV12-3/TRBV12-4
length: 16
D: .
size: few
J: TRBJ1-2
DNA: TGTGCCTGGGGAGACCCTTCGAGGGCGGGAGAGTATGGCTACACCTTC
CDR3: CAWGDPSRAGEYGYTF

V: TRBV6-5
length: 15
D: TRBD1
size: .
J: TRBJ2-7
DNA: TGTGCCAGCCATGAACCTGGGACAGGCTCCTACGAGCAGTACTTC
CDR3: CASHEPGTGSYEQYF

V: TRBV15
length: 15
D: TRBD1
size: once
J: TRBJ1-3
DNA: TGTGCCACCAGCAAAAGACAGGGGCCTGGAAACACCATATATTTT
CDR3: CATSKRQGPGNTIYF

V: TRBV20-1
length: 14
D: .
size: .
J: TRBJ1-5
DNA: TGCAGTGCTAGAGACGGCGGTAGCAATCAGCCCCAGCATTTT
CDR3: CSARDGGSNQPQHF

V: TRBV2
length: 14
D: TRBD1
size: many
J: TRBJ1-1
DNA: TGTGCCAGCACTCTAGGACAGGACCATACTGAAGCTTTCTTT
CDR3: CASTLGQDHTEAFF